This record looks at one T cell receptor (beta chain) sequence and its context. Its specificity is not known. TCR beta CDR3 regions were amplified from RNA. TCR CDR3 underwent first-round RT-PCR with the HTBI primer set. Each CDR3 protein gets one entry after TCRdb re-called the multiplex PCR reads with MiXCR. The data hold 500,000 to 800,000 distinct CDR3 sequences, with around 15% observed a single time. The data stem from a study of T cells in Graves' hyperthyroidism and ophthalmopathy. Findings of the study overall: Appearing also in blood were most of the thyroid clonotypes expanded above 0.001.

Germline CDR1 SQVTM, CDR2 ANQGSEA. The trim removed 7 bases at V and 0 bases at J, leaving 7 bases unmatched. The CDR3 loop spans 15 amino acids. Specimen: blood. The rearrangement joins TRBV29-1 to TRBJ1-5; the match to TRBD1 covers 9 bases. The receptor comes from a woman aged 45-60 years with Graves' ophthalmopathy. The CDR3 DNA reads as TGCAGCGCCCGGACAGGGGAAGATAGCAATCAGCCCCAGCATTTT. Its translation: CSARTGEDSNQPQHF.